One sample yielded the 7 T cell receptor beta chains listed below, sequenced in a study of cytotoxic CD8 clonotypes in ibrutinib-treated CLL. Sequencing used immunoSEQ multiplex PCR; TCRdb keeps in-frame clones, though not all of them. The data contain approximately 150,000 clones, around 80% of them seen just once; the ten biggest clones take up about 4.5%. The starting material was PBMCs, obtained after 24 months of ibrutinib treatment. These TCRs come from a human donor with chronic lymphocytic leukemia.

V is TRBV5-6 and J is TRBJ2-7, with D unresolved. The CDR3 is 12 residues long. The V gene's germline CDR1 is SGHDT and CDR2 YYEEEE. V lost 1 base to trimming and J lost 1 base, with 3 bases between them. The chain's CDR3 is CASSLRSYEQYF. The CDR3 DNA sequence: TGTGCCAGCAGCTTGCGTTCCTACGAGCAGTACTTC.

CDR3 protein: CASSFTRVQFF. CDR3 bases: TGTGCCAGCAGTTTTACGAGGGTGCAGTTCTTC. The chain combines TRBV28 with TRBJ2-1; maybe TRBD2 (5 bases). This CDR3 region has 11 residues. Per the germline V gene, CDR1 is MDHEN and CDR2 is SYDVKM. V lost 3 bases to trimming and J lost 12 bases, with 9 bases between them.

The chain links TRBV5-4 to TRBJ2-5; D tentatively fits TRBD1 or TRBD2 (6 bases each). Germline V CDR1 and CDR2: SGHNT, YYREEE (reference sequence). The length of the CDR3 is 15 residues. V lost 4 bases and J lost 2, with 15 bases in between. The CDR3 DNA reads TGTGCCAGCAGCCGCCGGGGGCTTGGACAAGAGACCCAGTACTTC. Translating gives CASSRRGLGQETQYF.

J is TRBJ1-3 and V is TRBV6-5; D gene uncertain. This CDR3 has 14 amino acids. Germline lookup yields CDR1 MNHEY and CDR2 SVGAGI. Trimming removed 2 bases at V and 0 bases at J, with 5 bases between. Written as DNA, the CDR3 is TGTGCCAGCAGTTACGATCACTCTGGAAACACCATATATTTT. This gives the protein CASSYDHSGNTIYF.

The V and J genes are TRBV19 and TRBJ1-1, with D possibly matching TRBD1 (6 bases). The length of the CDR3 is 17 residues. The V end was cut by 1 base, the J end by 3 bases, with 18 bases between. Germline-derived CDR1 and CDR2 are LNHDA and SQIVND (reference sequence). Written as DNA, the CDR3 is TGTGCCAGTAGTATAGGTGGGGCAGGGGCAGTAGACACTGAAGCTTTCTTT. Amino acid sequence: CASSIGGAGAVDTEAFF.

CDR3 DNA: TGTGCCAGTAGACGGGGGACAGAGAACACTGAAGCTTTCTTT. The encoded protein is CASRRGTENTEAFF. The genes are TRBV19 and TRBJ1-1; 7 positions agree with TRBD1. This CDR3 region has 14 residues. Germline CDR1 reads LNHDA; CDR2 reads SQIVND (reference sequence). The J segment lost 1 base and the V segment lost 6 bases, leaving 5 bases of the junction unmatched.

This chain connects TRBV7-9 to TRBJ2-1; TRBD2 agrees at 9 bases. Germline loops: CDR1 SEHNR, CDR2 FQNEAQ (reference sequence). The CDR3 is 12 amino acids. CDR3 nucleotides: TGTGCTAGGACTAGCGTTCGGAATGAGCAGTTCTTC. It yields the protein CARTSVRNEQFF.